This TCR beta chain was recorded in a study of blood T cell repertoires in COVID-19 (TCRdb year 2020). With respect to the entire study: Collaborator samples came from the United States, Italy and Spain and covered acute and convalescent phases of COVID-19. The material from the prospective study consisted of cDNA or gDNA derived from T cells, B-cell-depleted T cells, or PBMCs. Deeply sampled blood TCRbeta repertoires from subjects exposed to, actively infected with, or recovered from COVID-19 were included in the dataset. A freely available public database, intended as a resource for researchers studying the immune response to SARS-CoV-2, is where the repertoires were released. The samples were drawn from the first 160 participants of the ongoing ImmuneRACE study and from about 1,200 subjects provided by 6 global collaborators. Sample metadata almost always included a de-identified subject ID, COVID-19 status, age in years and sex. Where available, HLA class I and class II types were obtained from metadata supplied by the sample provider rather than from assay-based typing.

The collaborating institutions used their own protocols to collect whole blood in K2EDTA tubes. For TCRbeta analysis, collaborators shipped samples in one of three forms: frozen whole blood, isolated PBMCs, or DNA extracted from either of those sample types. The immunoSEQ Assay, a bias-controlled multiplex PCR, was used to amplify TCRbeta CDR3 regions from genomic DNA. Under the source paper's analysis protocol: Nucleated cell counts per sample were estimated from amplification of reference gene primers within the assay. To quantify the absolute abundance of each unique TCRbeta CDR3 rearrangement, sequence reads were collapsed and filtered. For each sample, productive Simpson clonality was calculated as the square root of Simpson's diversity index across productive rearrangements. TCRdb took this table from immuneACCESS and kept in-frame rearrangements with V and J called. Such tables lack part of the clones; where checked against another copy, unresolved V genes explain under half of the gap, and the rest is unexplained. The DNA was the basis for D and trimming; V, J and clone size are from that table. The sample profile shows some 43,000 clones; approximately 84% of them were found once. The ten largest clones add up to about 15% of the sample.

In the germline V gene (reference sequence), CDR1 corresponds to SEHNR and CDR2 to FQNEAQ. The CDR3 spans 13 residues, from the cysteine through the phenylalanine. This entry keeps only the CDR3 DNA: 39 bases, framed from base 1. V gives up 3 bases and J gives up 3 bases, and the segment between their germline ends measures 7 bases. Only one count was recorded for this clone. Its target antigen remains unknown. No base qualities exist here, and no much larger clone lies one base off it. What the authors observed across the whole study: Clinical and demographic metadata were provided uncurated, with the amount varying by source and participant.

The sequencing sample was made of peripheral blood. This chain is built from TRBV7-9 and TRBJ2-3, with no confident D gene call. The sequence came from a middle-aged man with active or convalescent COVID-19. The CDR3 reads as follows: CASSLGRTDTQYF. The nucleotide sequence reads as follows: TGTGCCAGCAGCTTGGGCAGAACAGATACGCAGTATTTT.